The 10 T cell receptor beta chains below were found in one sample sequenced in a study of shared clonotypes between healthy human individuals. Repertoires were generated with immunoSEQ multiplex PCR, while TCRdb's copy carries only in-frame clones and drops some. The sample holds 2 million or so clones; 85% to 95% are singletons and the top ten take 0.1% to 0.15%. The sequencing sample was made of naive CD4+ T cells sorted from blood. The subset: CD45RA+ positively selected. The receptors stem from a man younger than 30 in good health.

The gene calls are TRBV15 and TRBJ1-5, with 12 positions matching TRBD1. Looked up from germline, CDR1 is LNHNV and CDR2 is YYDKDF (reference sequence). This CDR3 contains 16 residues. V dropped 1 base and J dropped 6; count of bases not matched to a gene: 4. DNA for the CDR3: TGTGCCACCAGCAGAGGGGGACAGGGGGCAGGTCAGCCCCAGCATTTT. It yields the protein CATSRGGQGAGQPQHF.

The chain carries TRBV28 and TRBJ1-1; TRBD1 is a possible D gene (6 bases). Germline V CDR1 and CDR2: MDHEN, SYDVKM. The CDR3 runs to 16 residues. V was clipped by 5 bases and J by 1 base, with 17 bases between them. CDR3 nucleotide sequence: TGTGCCAGCAGTCCACAGGGACGGGGTCAGAACACTGAAGCTTTCTTT. It translates to CASSPQGRGQNTEAFF.

The chain recombines TRBV10-2 with TRBJ2-1; 9 bases map to TRBD2. The J segment lost 5 bases and the V segment lost 7 bases, leaving 6 bases of the junction unmatched. The CDR3 contains 14 residues. Germline values: CDR1 WSHSY, CDR2 SAAADI. In nucleotides, the CDR3 is TGCGCCAGCACCCGGACTAGCGTAAACAATGAGCAGTTCTTC. Protein: CASTRTSVNNEQFF.

This clone was recorded only once. The V and J genes are TRBV5-4 and TRBJ2-1; D possibly uses TRBD1 or TRBD2 (5 bases each). Germline V gene data show CDR1 as SGHNT and CDR2 as YYREEE (reference sequence). The V end was cut by 0 bases, the J end by 6 bases, with 10 bases between. CDR3 size: 14 residues. The CDR3 DNA is TGTGCCAGCAGCTTGGTTGGGGCGGGCAATGAGCAGTTCTTC. It codes for CASSLVGAGNEQFF.

V is TRBV19 and J is TRBJ1-2, with 10 bases identical to TRBD1. V was pared by 4 bases and J by 9 bases, with 8 bases of the junction left unmatched. The CDR3 contains 14 residues. CDR1 is LNHDA, CDR2 SQIVND, per germline (reference sequence). CDR3 sequence reads: CASSTTSTGGRYTF. CDR3 in DNA: TGTGCCAGTAGTACAACATCGACAGGGGGCCGCTACACCTTC.

The chain employs TRBV5-1 and TRBJ2-5; possibly TRBD1 for D (6 bases). CDR1 is SGHRS, CDR2 YFSETQ, per germline. This CDR3 has 15 amino acids. Trimming left V 0 bases short and J 5 bases short, with 14 bases between. CDR3 sequence (DNA): TGCGCCAGCAGCTTGGTGGGGGCACAGGGTGAGACCCAGTACTTC. It translates to CASSLVGAQGETQYF.

The chain recombines TRBV15 with TRBJ2-5; a weak D match, TRBD1 (5 bases). V lost 6 bases and J lost 9, with 23 bases in between. The CDR3 is 15 amino acids. CDR1 and CDR2 from the germline V gene are LNHNV and YYDKDF (reference sequence). The CDR3 nucleotides are TGTGCCACCAGGAAACCCTCGGACACCCCGAGGTCCCAGTACTTC. Residues: CATRKPSDTPRSQYF.

Concerning this clone itself: The sample contains more than one DNA sequence encoding this CDR3. This rearrangement joins TRBV5-6 to TRBJ2-1, with D unresolved. Trimming removed 0 bases from V and 0 bases from J, with 7 bases in between. This CDR3 comprises 15 residues. The germline gives CDR1 SGHDT, CDR2 YYEEEE. The CDR3 DNA is TGTGCCAGCAGCTTGGTAGGGTACTCCTACAATGAGCAGTTCTTC. Translated: CASSLVGYSYNEQFF.

The chain carries TRBV18 and TRBJ2-7; 10 nucleotides line up with TRBD1. Germline CDR1 is KGHSH and CDR2 is LQKENI. J lost 2 bases, V lost 5 bases, and 6 bases had no gene match. This CDR3 has 15 amino acids. In DNA form, the CDR3 reads TGTGCCAGCTCATCCGCGGGACAGGGGCCCTACGAGCAGTACTTC. It translates to CASSSAGQGPYEQYF. Complete variable domain (other parts from reference TRBV18 and TRBJ2-7): NAGVMQNPRHLVRRRGQEARLRCSPMKGHSHVYWYRQLPEEGLKFMVYLQKENIIDESGMPKERFSAEFPKEGPSILRIQQVVRGDSAAYFCASSSAGQGPYEQYFGPGTRLTVT.

This sequence joins TRBV5-4 and TRBJ2-5; D is uncertain. The CDR3 loop spans 14 amino acids. Per germline, CDR1 SGHNT and CDR2 YYREEE (reference sequence). Trimming cost V 2 bases and J 1 base, with 9 bases left between them. CDR3 sequence reads: CASSFPSIQETQYF. The CDR3 region has the DNA TGTGCCAGCAGCTTCCCGAGTATCCAAGAGACCCAGTACTTC.